This T cell receptor beta chain was identified during a study of CD8+CD57+ T cells in acquired aplastic anemia. The sequenced patients had an expansion of CD8+CD57+ cells seen by flow cytometry. There were no patients without severe acquired aplastic anemia. Each patient gave a blood sample that was collected before any therapy had been received. Germline V lookup: CDR1 MNHEY, CDR2 SMNVEV (reference sequence). Trimming removed 2 bases at V and 9 bases at J, with 11 bases between. This CDR3 has 12 amino acids. Profiling that covered TCR beta VDJ and CDR3 relied on genomic DNA as its template. TCRdb redid the calling of the reads with MiXCR, one entry per CDR3 protein. The sample lists 200,000 to 250,000 distinct CDR3 sequences; approximately 50% were seen once. This clonotype has a handful of counts.

Sequenced material: sorted CD4+, CD8+, or CD8+CD57+ T cells (not recorded which) from PBMCs. This chain uses TRBV27 with TRBJ2-7, with D perhaps matching TRBD1 or TRBD2 (5 bases each). This TCR was sampled from a human donor with aplastic anemia. CDR3 bases: TGTGCCAGCAGTTTAACGAGGGGCGGGCAGTACTTC. Translated, it gives CASSLTRGGQYF.